The subject of this entry is one T cell receptor (beta chain). Its antigen remains unidentified. These data are taken from a study of T cell responses to AZD1222 COVID-19 vaccine. Study-wide points: Baseline serology detected seropositivity in only a handful of AZD1222 recipients. In the spike-specific TCR repertoire, nearly half reportedly target unmutated variant regions. Mostly white British, mostly female donors; authors suggested clonal diversity may be underestimated.

The protocol was immunoSEQ multiplex PCR, while the TCRdb copy is restricted to in-frame clones and leaves out a portion. The sample carries 90,000 to 150,000 clones, around 87% recorded once. The V end was cut by 2 bases, the J end by 0 bases, with 9 bases between. CDR3 length: 15 residues. Germline V gives CDR1 MNHEY, CDR2 SMNVEV (reference sequence). The chain joins TRBV27 to TRBJ2-3; a possible D gene is TRBD2 (5 bases). The receptor comes from an adult in good health. Material: peripheral blood, obtained on day 0 of AZD1222 vaccination. The DNA for the CDR3 is TGTGCCAGCAGTTTACGAGCGGCCAGCACAGATACGCAGTATTTT. It encodes CASSLRAASTDTQYF.